This TCR beta chain derives from a study of OX40 agonist ivuxolimab in advanced cancers. Germline CDR1 GTSNPN, CDR2 SVGIG (reference sequence). CDR3 size: 13 residues. J was trimmed by 7 bases and V by 4 bases; bases with no gene match: 7. Generated by immunoSEQ multiplex PCR, the TCRdb table keeps only in-frame clones and is missing some. There are about 48,000 clones in the sample; around 89% occur only once, and around 9.9% lies in the top ten. This receptor was taken from an adult with an advanced solid tumor such as melanoma, head and neck, liver or kidney cancer. The chain couples TRBV30 to TRBJ2-1; 7 bases are shared with TRBD2. The specimen was CD4+ or CD8+ T cells sorted from blood, collected in a trial of the OX40 agonist ivuxolimab. The CDR3 sequence: CAWTASGGNEQFF. The CDR3 coding sequence is TGTGCCTGGACGGCTAGCGGAGGAAATGAGCAGTTCTTC. Using reference TRBV30 and TRBJ2-1 for the parts outside the CDR3, the full variable domain is SQTIHQWPATLVQPVGSPLSLECTVEGTSNPNLYWYRQAAGRGLQLLFYSVGIGQISSEVPQNLSASRPQDRQFILSSKKLLLSDSGFYLCAWTASGGNEQFFGPGTRLTVL.